These 5 T cell receptor beta chains came from one sample sequenced in a study of Ad26.COV2.S vaccination and SARS-CoV-2 variants. The data were produced by immunoSEQ multiplex PCR, yet TCRdb's version contains in-frame clones alone and is incomplete. The sample lists about 400,000 clones, roughly 90% occurring once. Sample treatment: roughly 20 received Ad26.COV2.S at low or high dose, single or two shots; several received placebo; per-sample allocation not given. Collection of the samples took place on day 63 after the first injection of vaccine or placebo. The source was peripheral blood, collected in a trial of Ad26.COV2.S vaccine versus placebo. These TCRs come from a person between 18 and 59 years old who received the Ad26.COV2.S COVID-19 vaccine or a placebo.

This chain connects TRBV12-3 or TRBV12-4 to TRBJ1-2; D is unclear. The length of the CDR3 is 12 residues. V was trimmed by 5 bases and J by 3 bases, leaving 7 bases between them. The CDR3 DNA follows: TGTGCCAGCAGTCCTACGGACTATGGCTACACCTTC. Amino acids: CASSPTDYGYTF.

The chain uses TRBV11-2 and TRBJ2-7, with TRBD1 matching 9 bases. V trimming: 5 bases; J trimming: 4 bases; junction bases outside the gene matches: 21. The CDR3 extends over 19 amino acids. CDR1 is SGHAT and CDR2 is FQNNGV in the germline V gene. The DNA for the CDR3 is TGTGCCAGCAGCCTTGAGGACAGGGGCAAAATTCGTATCGGATACGAGCAGTACTTC. Protein sequence: CASSLEDRGKIRIGYEQYF.

The genes are TRBV5-6 and TRBJ2-3, with 7 bases identical to TRBD1. After removal of 3 bases from V and 3 bases from J, the junction contained 16 bases not matched to a gene. The CDR3 is made up of 18 amino acids. The germline V gene encodes CDR1 SGHDT and CDR2 YYEEEE. The CDR3 spells CASSYHPYQVGQTDTQYF. The CDR3 bases are TGTGCCAGCAGCTACCATCCTTATCAAGTGGGACAGACAGATACGCAGTATTTT.

The chain is built from TRBV7-9 and TRBJ2-1, with unresolved D. Per germline, CDR1 SEHNR and CDR2 FQNEAQ (reference sequence). V lost 4 bases, J lost 7 bases, and 14 bases lay in between. This CDR3 has 14 residues. CDR3 loop: CASSSPLLENEQFF. CDR3 coding DNA: TGTGCCAGCAGCTCCCCCCTCCTTGAGAATGAGCAGTTCTTC.

The chain carries TRBV5-6 and TRBJ2-5; 7 bases agree with TRBD2. The CDR3 consists of 17 residues. Germline assignment: CDR1 SGHDT and CDR2 YYEEEE. With V trimmed by 3 bases and J by 3 bases, 14 bases remained unmatched. CDR3 amino acids: CASSYPYLGRAKETQYF. CDR3 DNA: TGTGCCAGCAGCTACCCATACCTAGGGAGGGCCAAAGAGACCCAGTACTTC.